This paragraph reports one TCR beta chain. CDR3 size: 14 residues. Looked up from germline, CDR1 is LNHDA and CDR2 is SQIVND (reference sequence). V was clipped by 8 bases and J by 0 bases, with 14 bases between them. Described treatment: preoperative locoregional IRX-2 cytokine immunotherapy. The method was immunoSEQ multiplex PCR; TCRdb's version includes in-frame clones alone and lacks a portion of them. This table has about 19,000 clones, 85% appearing once. These data originate in a study of preoperative IRX-2 immunotherapy in early breast cancer. This sequence joins TRBV19 and TRBJ2-7; possibly TRBD2 for D (6 bases). The TCR sequence derives from a human donor with breast cancer. The sequencing here drew on lymph node tissue, taken after IRX-2 immunotherapy. The CDR3 protein is CASRTTRDSYEQYF. The CDR3 coding sequence is TGTGCCAGTCGGACTACCCGCGACTCCTACGAGCAGTACTTC.